This T cell receptor beta chain was documented in a study of Ad26.COV2.S vaccination and SARS-CoV-2 variants. Libraries were prepared by immunoSEQ multiplex PCR; TCRdb keeps only in-frame clonotypes and omits some of them. The top ten clones hold 4.5% to 6% of a sample with approximately 140,000 clones, 75% to 90% of them seen once. Germline loops: CDR1 SGHRS, CDR2 YFSETQ. V dropped 4 bases and J dropped 5 bases, with 9 bases sitting between them. This CDR3 has 12 residues. The chain uses TRBV5-1 and TRBJ2-5, with D possibly TRBD2 on 5 matching bases. The TCR sequence derives from a human donor who had recovered from COVID-19. The sample in question was peripheral blood, obtained after recovery from COVID-19. CDR3 protein: CASSTSGETQYF. DNA of the CDR3: TGCGCCAGCAGCACCTCGGGGGAGACCCAGTACTTC.